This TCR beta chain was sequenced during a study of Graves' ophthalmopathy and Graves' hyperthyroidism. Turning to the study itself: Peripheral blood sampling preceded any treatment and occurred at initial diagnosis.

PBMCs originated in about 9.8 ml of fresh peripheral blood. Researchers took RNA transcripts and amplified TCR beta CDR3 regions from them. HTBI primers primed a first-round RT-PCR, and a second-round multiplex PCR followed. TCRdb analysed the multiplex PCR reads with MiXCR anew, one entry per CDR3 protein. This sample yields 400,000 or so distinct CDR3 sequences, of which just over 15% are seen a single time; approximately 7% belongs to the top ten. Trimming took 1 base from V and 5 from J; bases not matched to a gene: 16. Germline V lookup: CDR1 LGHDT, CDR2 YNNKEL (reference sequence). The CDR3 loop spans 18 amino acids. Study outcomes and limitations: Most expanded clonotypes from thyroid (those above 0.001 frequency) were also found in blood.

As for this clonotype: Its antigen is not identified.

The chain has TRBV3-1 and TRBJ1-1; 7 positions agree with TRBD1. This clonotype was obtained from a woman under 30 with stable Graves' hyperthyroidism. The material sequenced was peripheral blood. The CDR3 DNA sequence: TGTGCCAGCAGCCAAGGGGCTGGACAGGTCCAACAAGGGACTGAAGCTTTCTTT. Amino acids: CASSQGAGQVQQGTEAFF.